This record concerns one TCR beta chain sequence. Its antigen is unidentified. These data are taken from a study of PD-1 blockade in mismatch repair-deficient tumors. Study-wide context: Patients had 12 mismatch repair-deficient cancer types, all previously treated and progressing.

Findings of the study overall: Tumor-resident clones, often undetectable pretreatment in blood, expanded then contracted after pembrolizumab.

Libraries were prepared by immunoSEQ multiplex PCR; TCRdb keeps only in-frame clonotypes and omits some of them. The table shows 80,000 to 130,000 clones, with over 65% occurring only once. The sequencing here drew on peripheral blood, taken 35 to 37 weeks after starting pembrolizumab. This TCR was recovered from an adult with mismatch repair-deficient cancer.

DNA of the CDR3: TGTGCCAGCAGCGCCGGGGGGCACAATCAGCCCCAGCATTTT. Its protein is CASSAGGHNQPQHF. J is TRBJ1-5 and V is TRBV5-6, with D perhaps TRBD1 (6 bases). Looked up from germline, CDR1 is SGHDT and CDR2 is YYEEEE. This CDR3 is 14 amino acids long. V gave up 4 bases and J gave up 3 bases, with 11 bases separating them.